A single sample is the source of the 24 T cell receptor beta chains below, sequenced in a study of T cells in Graves' hyperthyroidism and ophthalmopathy. Amplified regions were TCR beta CDR3 sequences from RNA transcripts. RT-PCR in the first round (using the HTBI primer set) targeted the TCR CDR3. TCRdb reprocessed the multiplex PCR reads with MiXCR, giving one entry per CDR3 protein. The data contain around 200,000 distinct CDR3 sequences, about 18% of them singletons. Source material: blood. The receptors shown here come from a man aged 40-50 years with Graves' hyperthyroidism.

This clonotype was detected only a few times. In nucleotides, the CDR3 is TGTGCCAGTAGTATAAGTGGACACTGGAATCAGCCCCAGCATTTT. Translated: CASSISGHWNQPQHF. The chain joins TRBV19 to TRBJ1-5, with a possible D match to TRBD1 (5 bases). The CDR3 runs to 15 residues. V lost 2 bases to trimming and J lost 4 bases, with 12 bases between them. CDR1 LNHDA and CDR2 SQIVND come from the germline V gene (reference sequence). Full variable domain (missing parts from reference TRBV19 and TRBJ1-5): DGGITQSPKYLFRKEGQNVTLSCEQNLNHDAMYWYRQDPGQGLRLIYYSQIVNDFQKGDIAEGYSVSREKKESFPLTVTSAQKNPTAFYLCASSISGHWNQPQHFGDGTRLSIL.

This clonotype has ten or more counts. V usage is TRBV18 and J usage is TRBJ2-7; D is unclear. The CDR3 runs to 14 residues. V lost 1 base to trimming and J lost 0 bases, with 7 bases between them. Germline V gene lookup returns CDR1 KGHSH and CDR2 LQKENI. CDR3 in DNA: TGTGCCAGCTCACCACTCGGAAACTCCTACGAGCAGTACTTC. Its translation is CASSPLGNSYEQYF.

The table lists this clonotype with a few counts. The gene calls are TRBV28 and TRBJ2-7; D may be TRBD2 (5 bases). V was clipped by 3 bases and J by 3 bases, with 9 bases between them. The CDR3 extends over 13 amino acids. Germline V gives CDR1 MDHEN, CDR2 SYDVKM. The CDR3 sequence: CASSFGLIYEQYF. Here the CDR3 DNA reads TGTGCCAGCAGTTTCGGACTCATCTACGAGCAGTACTTC.

This clonotype was seen many times. The rearrangement joins TRBV12-3 or TRBV12-4 to TRBJ2-2, with 10 bases that match TRBD2. J lost 3 bases, V lost 7 bases, and 5 bases had no gene match. CDR3 length equals 15 residues. CDR3: CASTWTSGYTGELFF. CDR3 DNA: TGTGCCAGCACCTGGACTAGCGGCTACACCGGGGAGCTGTTTTTT.

This clonotype was seen at least ten times. V is TRBV6-1 and J is TRBJ1-1; no clear D gene. The CDR3 has 11 amino acids. Between the trimmed V and J ends, which lost 7 bases and 5 bases, there was a span of 8 bases. Germline V gives CDR1 MNHNS, CDR2 SASEGT. CDR3 DNA sequence: TGTGCCAGCACCCCACGTACTGAAGCTTTCTTT. Protein product: CASTPRTEAFF.

This clonotype appeared many times. The rearrangement links TRBV9 to TRBJ1-2, with 8 bases that match TRBD1. The length of the CDR3 is 13 residues. Germline V lookup: CDR1 SGDLS, CDR2 YYNGEE. V lost 1 base to trimming and J lost 7 bases; unmatched junction nucleotides: 3. CDR3 sequence: CASSVSTGGGYTF. The CDR3 region has the DNA TGTGCCAGCAGCGTAAGCACAGGGGGTGGCTACACCTTC.

This clonotype was found many times. This sequence joins TRBV24-1 and TRBJ2-1; no firm D call. Trimming removed 1 base from V and 4 bases from J, with 4 bases in between. Germline V gene lookup returns CDR1 KGHDR and CDR2 SFDVKD. The CDR3 length is 13 residues. For the CDR3, the DNA is TGTGCCACCAGTGATTTAGGGTACAATGAGCAGTTCTTC. This encodes CATSDLGYNEQFF.

This chain connects TRBV20-1 to TRBJ1-6; unclear D gene. This CDR3 contains 15 residues. Germline V lookup: CDR1 DFQATT, CDR2 SNEGSKA (reference sequence). The germline V and J ends were trimmed by 1 base and 6 bases, with 13 bases remaining between them. Written as DNA, the CDR3 is TGCAGTGCTAGAGCGCCAGGAACCGTTAATTCACCCCTCCACTTT. Its translation is CSARAPGTVNSPLHF.

The chain links TRBV7-3 to TRBJ2-5; D not resolved. Germline V lookup: CDR1 SGHTA, CDR2 FQGTGA. Trimming cost V 5 bases and J 4 bases, with 11 bases left between them. The CDR3 has 13 residues. The CDR3 loop reads CASSRWTGETQYF. For the CDR3, the DNA is TGTGCCAGCAGCCGGTGGACCGGAGAGACCCAGTACTTC.

The table lists this clonotype with many counts. V and J are TRBV20-1 and TRBJ2-7; 9 positions match TRBD1. Losses at the gene ends were 0 bases for V and 7 bases for J; bases not matched to a gene: 7. The CDR3 is 14 amino acids. CDR1 and CDR2 from the germline V gene are DFQATT and SNEGSKA (reference sequence). CDR3: CSARDRTGEREQYF. CDR3 bases: TGCAGTGCTAGAGATAGGACAGGGGAGAGAGAGCAGTACTTC.

The chain has TRBV7-3 and TRBJ2-3; 8 bases map to TRBD2. In germline, CDR1 is SGHTA, CDR2 FQGTGA. V dropped 4 bases and J dropped 0; count of bases not matched to a gene: 9. The CDR3 covers 17 residues. The CDR3 DNA reads TGTGCCAGCAGCTCCTCTCTAGCGGGTCCTAGCACAGATACGCAGTATTTT. Its protein product is CASSSSLAGPSTDTQYF.

The chain recombines TRBV5-6 with TRBJ2-2; 9 bases are shared with TRBD1. This CDR3 contains 15 residues. Looked up from germline, CDR1 is SGHDT and CDR2 is YYEEEE. V shed 5 bases and J 4 bases; nucleotides not matched to a gene: 6. The CDR3 DNA follows: TGTGCCAGCAGTCTTGGACAGGGGCCCACCGGGGAGCTGTTTTTT. Translating gives CASSLGQGPTGELFF.

This clonotype showed up many times. The CDR3 DNA reads TGTGCCAGCAGACTAGCGGGGTGGTCTGGGGCCAACGTCCTGACTTTC. It specifies CASRLAGWSGANVLTF. The chain employs TRBV28 and TRBJ2-6; 10 bases align to TRBD2. The CDR3 contains 16 residues. The junction had 3 bases not matched to a gene; V was cut back by 6 bases and J by 1 base. Germline loops: CDR1 MDHEN, CDR2 SYDVKM.

This clonotype was seen many times. This chain uses TRBV7-2 with TRBJ2-3; D gene ambiguous. Trimming left V 5 bases short and J 6 bases short, with 12 bases between. CDR3 length equals 13 residues. Germline V gene sequence: CDR1 SGHTA, CDR2 FQGNSA. The CDR3 DNA is TGTACCAGCAGCCGTTTTGTGGGCGATACGCAGTATTTT. Encoded protein: CTSSRFVGDTQYF.

In its sample, this clonotype was seen a few times. A much bigger clone sits one base away, suggesting this may be a read error. The V and J genes are TRBV28 and TRBJ1-1; TRBD1 might be the D (5 bases). Germline CDR1 reads MDHEN; CDR2 reads SYDVKM. This CDR3 is built from 14 residues. The DNA for the CDR3 is TGTGCCAGCAGCAAACCCGGGGGTGCCACTGACGCTTTCTTT. Protein product: CASSKPGGATDAFF.

This clonotype was picked up many times. In nucleotides, the CDR3 is TGTGCCATCAGCAACGGACAGGTGAACACTGAAGCTTTCTTT. This encodes CAISNGQVNTEAFF. The V and J genes are TRBV10-3 and TRBJ1-1; 7 bases agree with TRBD1. CDR1 and CDR2 (germline): ENHRY, SYGVKD. V was clipped by 6 bases and J by 0 bases; unmatched bases: 4. The CDR3 has 14 residues.

Comment on this clonotype: It may be a read error: a sequence one base away is much more abundant. The chain recombines TRBV6-1 with TRBJ2-2, with D maybe TRBD1 (5 bases). The CDR3 totals 15 residues. The germline CDR1 and CDR2 sequences are MNHNS and SASEGT. The CDR3: CAGRLRQGGTGELFF. CDR3 DNA sequence: TGTGCCGGCAGACTGAGGCAGGGCGGCACCGGGGAGCTGTTTTTT.

About this clonotype: The CDR3 does not end in the conserved phenylalanine or tryptophan, so this is likely a read error. The gene calls are TRBV10-3 and TRBJ1-2; no definite D call. The CDR3 is 12 amino acids. V was shortened by 10 bases and J by 2 bases, with 11 bases between the two germline ends. CDR1 and CDR2 (germline): ENHRY, SYGVKD. CDR3 protein: CATKDGNYGYTL. DNA of the CDR3: TGTGCCACCAAGGACGGGAACTATGGCTACACCCTC.

This clonotype was observed at least ten times. V and J are TRBV2 and TRBJ2-1; no reliable D call. The length of the CDR3 is 15 residues. Germline lookup yields CDR1 SNHLY and CDR2 FYNNEI. With 1 base removed from V and 0 bases from J, the gap between germline ends came to 7 bases. As DNA, the CDR3 is TGTGCCAGCAGTGAAGGCGGAAGCTCCTACAATGAGCAGTTCTTC. Translation gives CASSEGGSSYNEQFF.

The chain employs TRBV7-6 and TRBJ2-7, with 7 nucleotides matching TRBD1. The CDR3 contains 15 residues. Germline trimming cut 5 bases from V and 3 bases from J; bases unmatched to any gene: 10. Germline CDR1 SGHVS, CDR2 FNYEAQ. The CDR3 loop reads CASSPRTGGIYEQYF. In DNA form, the CDR3 reads TGTGCCAGCAGCCCGAGGACAGGAGGAATCTACGAGCAGTACTTC.

This chain joins TRBV5-1 and TRBJ2-2, with unresolved D. V gave up 2 bases and J gave up 2 bases, with 7 bases separating them. CDR3 length: 14 residues. The germline V gene encodes CDR1 SGHRS and CDR2 YFSETQ. CDR3 sequence (DNA): TGCGCCAGCAGCTTCGGGTTTAACACCGGGGAGCTGTTTTTT. It yields the protein CASSFGFNTGELFF.

V usage is TRBV25-1 and J usage is TRBJ2-4; D possibly corresponds to TRBD1 (7 bases). The CDR3 is 11 residues long. CDR1 and CDR2 (germline): MGHDK, SYGVNS. V was trimmed by 10 bases and J by 7 bases, leaving 11 bases between them. The CDR3, as DNA: TGTGCCACTGCAGGGGGGAACATTCAGTACTTC. It translates to CATAGGNIQYF. Full variable domain (remainder filled in from reference TRBV25-1 and TRBJ2-4): EADIYQTPRYLVIGTGKKITLECSQTMGHDKMYWYQQDPGMELHLIHYSYGVNSTEKGDLSSESTVSRIRTEHFPLTLESARPSHTSQYLCATAGGNIQYFGAGTRLSVL.

This clonotype appeared many times. The V gene is TRBV7-3, the J gene TRBJ1-1, with 8 bases matching TRBD1. The V and J ends lost 4 bases and 3 bases, in that order; junction bases with no gene match: 4. This CDR3 has 14 residues. Germline lookup yields CDR1 SGHTA and CDR2 FQGTGA. The CDR3, as DNA: TGTGCCAGCAGCTCAGGGGGCGGGGACACTGAAGCTTTCTTT. Protein: CASSSGGGDTEAFF. Using reference TRBV7-3 and TRBJ1-1 for the parts outside the CDR3, the full variable domain is GAGVSQTPSNKVTEKGKYVELRCDPISGHTALYWYRQSLGQGPEFLIYFQGTGAADDSGLPNDRFFAVRPEGSVSTLKIQRTERGDSAVYLCASSSGGGDTEAFFGQGTRLTVV.

This clonotype was seen many times. CDR3 DNA sequence: TGTGCCAGCTCACCAGGAGTTCGGGACACTGAAGCTTTCTTT. It yields the protein CASSPGVRDTEAFF. This chain links TRBV18 with TRBJ1-1; D ambiguous. The CDR3 spans 14 residues. CDR1 is KGHSH and CDR2 is LQKENI in the germline V gene. Trimming took 2 bases from V and 3 from J, leaving 10 bases between them.